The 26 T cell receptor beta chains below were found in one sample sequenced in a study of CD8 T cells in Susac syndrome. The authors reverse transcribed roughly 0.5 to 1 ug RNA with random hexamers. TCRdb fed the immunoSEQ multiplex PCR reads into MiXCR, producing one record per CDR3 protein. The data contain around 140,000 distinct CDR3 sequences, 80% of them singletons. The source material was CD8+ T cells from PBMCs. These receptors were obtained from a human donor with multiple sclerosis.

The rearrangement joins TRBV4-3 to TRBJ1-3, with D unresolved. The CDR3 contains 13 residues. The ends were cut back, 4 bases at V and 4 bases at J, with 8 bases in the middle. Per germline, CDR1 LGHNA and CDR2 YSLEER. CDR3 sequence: CASSPFSGNTIYF. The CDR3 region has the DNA TGCGCCAGCAGCCCCTTCTCGGGAAACACCATATATTTT.

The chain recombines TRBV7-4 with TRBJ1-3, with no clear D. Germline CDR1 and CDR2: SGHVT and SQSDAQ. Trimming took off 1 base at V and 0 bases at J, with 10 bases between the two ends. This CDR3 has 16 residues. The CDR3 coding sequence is TGTGCCAGCAGCTTAGTCTGTACCTACTCTGGAAACACCATATATTTT. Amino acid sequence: CASSLVCTYSGNTIYF.

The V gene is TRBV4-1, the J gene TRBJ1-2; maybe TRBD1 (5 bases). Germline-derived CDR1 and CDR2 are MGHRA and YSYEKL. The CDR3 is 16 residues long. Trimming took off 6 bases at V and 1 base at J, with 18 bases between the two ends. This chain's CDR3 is CASSPGTSSGNYGYTF. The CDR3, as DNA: TGCGCCAGCAGTCCCGGGACTAGTTCGGGTAACTATGGCTACACCTTC.

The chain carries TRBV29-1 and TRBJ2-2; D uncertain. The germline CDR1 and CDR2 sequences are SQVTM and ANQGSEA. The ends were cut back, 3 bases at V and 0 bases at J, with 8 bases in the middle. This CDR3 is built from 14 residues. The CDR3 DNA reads TGCAGCGTTGATGGCGGATCGAACACCGGGGAGCTGTTTTTT. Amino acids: CSVDGGSNTGELFF.

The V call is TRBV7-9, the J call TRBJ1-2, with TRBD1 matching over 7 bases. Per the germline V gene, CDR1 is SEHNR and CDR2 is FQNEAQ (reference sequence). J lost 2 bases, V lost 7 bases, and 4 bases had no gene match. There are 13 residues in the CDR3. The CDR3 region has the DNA TGTGCCAGCAACCCGGGACAGAACTATGGCTACACCTTC. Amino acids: CASNPGQNYGYTF.

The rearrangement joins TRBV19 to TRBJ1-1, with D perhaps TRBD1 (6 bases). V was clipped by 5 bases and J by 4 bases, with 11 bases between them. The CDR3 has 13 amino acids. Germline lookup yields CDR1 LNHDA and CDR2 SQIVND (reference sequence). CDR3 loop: CASSVRTATEAFF. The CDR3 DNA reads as TGTGCCAGTAGTGTAAGGACAGCCACTGAAGCTTTCTTT.

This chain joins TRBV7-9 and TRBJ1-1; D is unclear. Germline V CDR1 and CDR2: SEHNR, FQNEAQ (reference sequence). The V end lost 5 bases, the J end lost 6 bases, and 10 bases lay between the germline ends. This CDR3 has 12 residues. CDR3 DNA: TGTGCCAGCAGCGGTCAGCCCCCTGAAGCTTTCTTT. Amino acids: CASSGQPPEAFF.

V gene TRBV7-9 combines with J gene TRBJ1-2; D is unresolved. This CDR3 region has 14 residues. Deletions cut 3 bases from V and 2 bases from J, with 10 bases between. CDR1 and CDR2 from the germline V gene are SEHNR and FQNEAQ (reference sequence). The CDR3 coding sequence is TGTGCCAGCAGCTTCGAACGGATCAACTATGGCTACACCTTC. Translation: CASSFERINYGYTF. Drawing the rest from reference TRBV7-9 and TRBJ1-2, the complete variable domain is DTGVSQNPRHKITKRGQNVTFRCDPISEHNRLYWYRQTLGQGPEFLTYFQNEAQLEKSRLLSDRFSAERPKGSFSTLEIQRTEQGDSAMYLCASSFERINYGYTFGSGTRLTVV.

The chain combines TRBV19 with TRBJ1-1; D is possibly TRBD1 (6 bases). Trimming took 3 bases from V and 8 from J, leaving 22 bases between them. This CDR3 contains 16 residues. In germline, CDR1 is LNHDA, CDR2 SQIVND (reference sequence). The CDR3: CASSMSGGRSLTEAFF. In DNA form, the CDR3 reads TGTGCCAGTAGTATGAGCGGGGGCAGGAGCTTGACCGAAGCTTTCTTT.

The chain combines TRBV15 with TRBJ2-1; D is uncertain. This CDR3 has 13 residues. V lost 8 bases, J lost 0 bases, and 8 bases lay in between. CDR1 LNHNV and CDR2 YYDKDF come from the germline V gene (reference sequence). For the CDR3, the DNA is TGTGCCACCGGGCAGAGCTCCTACAATGAGCAGTTCTTC. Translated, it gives CATGQSSYNEQFF.

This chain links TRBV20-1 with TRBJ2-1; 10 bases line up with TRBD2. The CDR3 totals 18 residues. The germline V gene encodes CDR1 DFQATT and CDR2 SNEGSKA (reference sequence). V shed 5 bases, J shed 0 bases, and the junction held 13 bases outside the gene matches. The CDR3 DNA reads TGCAGTGCTCCTTCGGAGCGGGGGGGCATATCCTCCTACAATGAGCAGTTCTTC. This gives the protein CSAPSERGGISSYNEQFF.

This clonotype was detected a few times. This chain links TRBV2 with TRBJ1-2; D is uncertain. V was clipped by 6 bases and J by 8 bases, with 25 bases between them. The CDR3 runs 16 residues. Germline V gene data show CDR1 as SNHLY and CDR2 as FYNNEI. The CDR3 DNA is TGTGCCAGCAGCCCTTCTTTCCTTTCGTTGGGAGACGGCTACACCTTC. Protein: CASSPSFLSLGDGYTF.

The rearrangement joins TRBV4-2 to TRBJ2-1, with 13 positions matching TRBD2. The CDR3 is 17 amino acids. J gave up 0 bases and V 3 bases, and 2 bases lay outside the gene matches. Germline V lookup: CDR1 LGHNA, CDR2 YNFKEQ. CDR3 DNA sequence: TGTGCCAGCAGCCAGAGGACTAGCGGGAGCTCCTACAATGAGCAGTTCTTC. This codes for CASSQRTSGSSYNEQFF.

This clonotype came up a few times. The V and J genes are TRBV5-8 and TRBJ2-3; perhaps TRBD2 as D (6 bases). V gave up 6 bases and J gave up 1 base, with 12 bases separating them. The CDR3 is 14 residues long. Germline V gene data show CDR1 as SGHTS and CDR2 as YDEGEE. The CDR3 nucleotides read TGTGCCAGCACCTGGGGAGGAGGCACAGATACGCAGTATTTT. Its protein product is CASTWGGGTDTQYF.

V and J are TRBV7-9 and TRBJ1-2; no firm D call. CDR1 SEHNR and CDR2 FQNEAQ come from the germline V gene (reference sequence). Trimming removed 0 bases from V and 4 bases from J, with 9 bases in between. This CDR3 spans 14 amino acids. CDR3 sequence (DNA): TGTGCCAGCAGCTTAGCAGGGATGTTCTATGGCTACACCTTC. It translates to CASSLAGMFYGYTF.

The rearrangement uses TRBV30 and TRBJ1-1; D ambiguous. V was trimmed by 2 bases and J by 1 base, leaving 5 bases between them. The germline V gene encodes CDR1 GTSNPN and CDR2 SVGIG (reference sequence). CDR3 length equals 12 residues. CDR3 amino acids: CAWSIENTEAFF. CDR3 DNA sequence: TGTGCCTGGAGTATTGAGAACACTGAAGCTTTCTTT.

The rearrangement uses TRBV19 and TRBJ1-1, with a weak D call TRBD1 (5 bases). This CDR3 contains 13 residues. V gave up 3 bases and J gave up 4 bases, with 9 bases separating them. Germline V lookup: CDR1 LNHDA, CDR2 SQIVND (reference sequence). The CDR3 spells CASSMGGSTEAFF. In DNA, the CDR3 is TGTGCCAGTAGTATGGGGGGGAGCACTGAAGCTTTCTTT.

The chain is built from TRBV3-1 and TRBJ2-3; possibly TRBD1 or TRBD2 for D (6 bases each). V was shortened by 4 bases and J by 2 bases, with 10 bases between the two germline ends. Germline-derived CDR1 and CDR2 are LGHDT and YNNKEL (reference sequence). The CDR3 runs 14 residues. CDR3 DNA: TGTGCCAGCAGCCCGCGGGACAACACAGATACGCAGTATTTT. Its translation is CASSPRDNTDTQYF.

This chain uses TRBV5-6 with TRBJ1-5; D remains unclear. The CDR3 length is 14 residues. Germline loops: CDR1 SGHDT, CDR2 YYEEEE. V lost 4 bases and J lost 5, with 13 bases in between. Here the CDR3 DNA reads TGTGCCAGCAGCATTTCTACGGGTTATCAGCCCCAGCATTTT. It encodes CASSISTGYQPQHF. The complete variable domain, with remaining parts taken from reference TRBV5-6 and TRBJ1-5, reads DAGVTQSPTHLIKTRGQQVTLRCSPKSGHDTVSWYQQALGQGPQFIFQYYEEEERQRGNFPDRFSGHQFPNYSSELNVNALLLGDSALYLCASSISTGYQPQHFGDGTRLSIL.

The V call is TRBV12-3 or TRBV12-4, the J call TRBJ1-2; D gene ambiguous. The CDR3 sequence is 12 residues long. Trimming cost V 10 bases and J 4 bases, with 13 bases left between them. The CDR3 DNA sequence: TGTGCCACTCCGGACGAGTCCTATGGCTACACCTTC. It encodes CATPDESYGYTF.

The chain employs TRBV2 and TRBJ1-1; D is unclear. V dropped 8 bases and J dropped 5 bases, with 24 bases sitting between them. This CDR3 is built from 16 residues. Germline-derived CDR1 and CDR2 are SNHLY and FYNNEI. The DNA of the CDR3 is TGTGCCAGCTACCTTTCGGCAGTCCGATTACAGACTGAAGCTTTCTTT. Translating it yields CASYLSAVRLQTEAFF.

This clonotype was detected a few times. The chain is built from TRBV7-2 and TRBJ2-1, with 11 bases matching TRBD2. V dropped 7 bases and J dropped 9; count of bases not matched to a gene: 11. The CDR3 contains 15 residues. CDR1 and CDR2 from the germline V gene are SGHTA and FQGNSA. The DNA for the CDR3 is TGTGCCAGCACCTCCTTAGCGGGAGGGCCGGGTGAGCAGTTCTTC. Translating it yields CASTSLAGGPGEQFF.

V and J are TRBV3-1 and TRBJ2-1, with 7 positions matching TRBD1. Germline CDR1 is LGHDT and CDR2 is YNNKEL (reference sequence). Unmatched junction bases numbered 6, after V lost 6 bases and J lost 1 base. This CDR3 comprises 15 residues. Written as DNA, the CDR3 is TGTGCCAGCAGACCTACAGGGGTTTCCTACAATGAGCAGTTCTTC. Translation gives CASRPTGVSYNEQFF.

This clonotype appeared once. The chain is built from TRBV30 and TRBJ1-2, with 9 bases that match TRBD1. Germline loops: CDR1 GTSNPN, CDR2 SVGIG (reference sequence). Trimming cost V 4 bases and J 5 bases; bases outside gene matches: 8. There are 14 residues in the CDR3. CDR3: CAWKGTGNSYGYTF. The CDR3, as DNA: TGTGCCTGGAAGGGGACAGGGAATTCGTATGGCTACACCTTC. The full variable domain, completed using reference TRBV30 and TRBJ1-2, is SQTIHQWPATLVQPVGSPLSLECTVEGTSNPNLYWYRQAAGRGLQLLFYSVGIGQISSEVPQNLSASRPQDRQFILSSKKLLLSDSGFYLCAWKGTGNSYGYTFGSGTRLTVV.

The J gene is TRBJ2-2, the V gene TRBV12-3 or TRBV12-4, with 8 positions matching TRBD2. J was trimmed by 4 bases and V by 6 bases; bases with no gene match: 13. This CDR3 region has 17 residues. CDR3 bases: TGTGCCAGCAGCTTCATAGCGGGGCCTAGAGGCACCGGGGAGCTGTTTTTT. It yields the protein CASSFIAGPRGTGELFF.

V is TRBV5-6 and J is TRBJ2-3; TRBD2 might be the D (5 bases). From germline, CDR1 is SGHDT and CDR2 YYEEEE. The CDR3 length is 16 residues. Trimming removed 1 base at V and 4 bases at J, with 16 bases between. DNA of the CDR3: TGTGCCAGCAGCTTGTTATTCGGTCCGGGGTCAGATACGCAGTATTTT. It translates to CASSLLFGPGSDTQYF.